Listed below are T cell receptor beta chains from one sample, sequenced in a study of T cell responses to AZD1222 COVID-19 vaccine. Sequencing was performed with immunoSEQ multiplex PCR; in TCRdb, only in-frame clones are kept and a portion is missing. The sample yields tens of thousands of clones, 70% to 90% seen once. The sequencing used peripheral blood, collected on day 0 of AZD1222 vaccination. The receptors originated from an adult in good health. The CDR3 runs from the conserved cysteine through the conserved F or W. D genes are given only for firm matches.

TRBJ1-2	TRBV3-1/TRBV3-2	-	CASSPLGNNYGYTF
TRBJ2-3	TRBV6-5	-	CASRVTGLSSQYF
TRBJ2-7	TRBV5-1	-	CASSLGESRHEQYF
TRBJ2-5	TRBV5-5	-	CASSISLGREETQYF
TRBJ2-5	TRBV9	TRBD2	CASSVGLAGLETQYF
TRBJ1-1	TRBV9	-	CASSMDLLNTEAFF
TRBJ1-4	TRBV6-5	-	CASSRGATNEKLFF
TRBJ2-7	TRBV4-1	TRBD2	CASSQDDGGGYEQYF
TRBJ1-4	TRBV5-1	-	CASSSGSSWTNEKLFF
TRBJ2-1	TRBV23-1	-	CASSQKEFHSYNEQFF
TRBJ2-3	TRBV11-3	TRBD2	CASSVQTSGGTDTQYF
TRBJ1-5	TRBV10-3	-	CAIRGGSNQPQHF
TRBJ2-6	TRBV27	-	CASRGGLGSGANVLTF